The clone carrying this T cell receptor (beta chain) was recorded a few times. The method was immunoSEQ multiplex PCR; TCRdb's version includes in-frame clones alone and lacks a portion of them. Of about 240,000 clones listed, about 85% are singletons. This record belongs to a study of blood T cell repertoires in COVID-19. Study information: COVID-19 samples collected from the United States, Italy and Spain covered acute and convalescent phases.

CDR3 size: 17 residues. With V trimmed by 1 base and J by 9 bases, 13 bases remained unmatched. Germline V lookup: CDR1 KGHDR, CDR2 SFDVKD. The sequence was obtained from a man aged 25-45 years who had recovered from COVID-19. The specimen was peripheral blood. This chain uses TRBV24-1 with TRBJ2-1; TRBD2 aligns across 8 bases. As DNA, the CDR3 is TGTGCCACCAGTGATTTCCCCCGGGCGGGGGGCATTGCTGAGCAGTTCTTC. It codes for CATSDFPRAGGIAEQFF.